This T cell receptor beta chain was sequenced for a study of breast tumors, draining lymph nodes, adjacent tissues. Study-wide results and caveats: That most tumor T cells come from lymph nodes remained unproven. Luminal-like breast cancer showed significantly higher tumor–nontumor repertoire similarity than basal-like. Compared with lymph nodes, tumors were less diverse; compared with nontumor tissue, more. Findings are consistent with lymph node origin and intratumoral expansion of most tumor T cells.

This clonotype was found many times. The antigen is undetermined. Samples came from axillary lymph nodes draining the breast cancer. Losses at the gene ends were 0 bases for V and 5 bases for J; bases not matched to a gene: 3. The CDR3 runs 15 residues. The germline V gene has CDR1 DFQATT and CDR2 SNEGSKA (reference sequence). MiXCR, run by TCRdb on the multiplex PCR reads, gives a single entry per CDR3 protein. The data contain 75,000 to 100,000 distinct CDR3 sequences, roughly a fifth of them singletons. The rearrangement joins TRBV20-1 to TRBJ2-1; 11 bases map to TRBD2. Specimen: axillary lymph node tissue. The TCR was taken from a female donor with breast cancer. Some clones in this sample may be carry-over from other donors' samples. CDR3 protein: CSARDLGLADNEQFF. In DNA form, the CDR3 reads TGCAGTGCTAGAGATCTGGGACTAGCGGACAATGAGCAGTTCTTC.